Listed below are T cell receptor beta chains from one sample, sequenced in a study of T cells after yellow fever vaccination. TCRdb independently ran MiXCR on the 5' RACE reads; one entry per CDR3 protein. The repertoire consists of 550,000 to 750,000 distinct CDR3 sequences, with approximately 12% occurring once and the leading ten covering about an eighth. The specimen was PBMCs, collected on the day of the yellow fever booster vaccination. These receptors were obtained from a man aged 25-45 years who received the YFV17D yellow fever vaccine. CDR3s include the opening cysteine and the closing phenylalanine or tryptophan. D genes are given only for firm matches.

V: TRBV5-1
D: TRBD1
J: TRBJ2-6
CDR3: CASSLLIGGSGANVLTF

V: TRBV29-1
D: TRBD1
J: TRBJ2-1
CDR3: CSVVGGTGDNEQFF

V: TRBV19
D: NA
J: TRBJ2-7
CDR3: CASAGGRTYEQYF

V: TRBV7-2
D: TRBD2
J: TRBJ2-7
CDR3: CASSLALAGVGEQYF

V: TRBV5-1
D: NA
J: TRBJ2-5
CDR3: CASSPDSRETQYF

V: TRBV6-1
D: NA
J: TRBJ2-2
CDR3: CASIPGSFPNGELFF

V: TRBV20-1
D: TRBD2
J: TRBJ2-1
CDR3: CSGTAEVAGEQFF

V: TRBV7-2
D: NA
J: TRBJ2-3
CDR3: CASSSTVSTDTQYF

V: TRBV5-1
D: NA
J: TRBJ2-3
CDR3: CASSLAAGSGTDTQYF

V: TRBV6-1
D: NA
J: TRBJ2-7
CDR3: CASSKPSTGEQYF

V: TRBV4-3
D: NA
J: TRBJ1-5
CDR3: CASSQGSGVNQPQHF

V: TRBV5-1
D: TRBD2
J: TRBJ2-1
CDR3: CASRSRTSGRYNEQFF

V: TRBV5-1
D: NA
J: TRBJ2-1
CDR3: CATSDRYNEQFF

V: TRBV11-2
D: TRBD1
J: TRBJ2-4
CDR3: CASSLGDRLYDLAKNIQYF

V: TRBV28
D: NA
J: TRBJ2-7
CDR3: CASSRRAPLRSEQYF